Sequencing of this T cell receptor (beta chain) was carried out in a study of blood T cells in healthy people across ages. The authors ran a second PCR of roughly 6 to 12 cycles using a sample-barcoded 5' primer and a J-beta primer mix. TCRdb re-called the 5' RACE reads through MiXCR, storing one row per CDR3 protein. The table shows 1,500,000 or so distinct CDR3 sequences, with under 55% occurring only once. Sequencing was carried out using blood. The clonotype originates from a woman aged 18-30 years in good health.

The CDR3 DNA follows: TGTGCCAGCAGCTTAATAGCGGGAGGGGCAGGTGAGCAGTTCTTC. Translation gives CASSLIAGGAGEQFF. The chain links TRBV7-3 to TRBJ2-1, with 11 positions matching TRBD2. This CDR3 has 15 amino acids. Germline CDR1 is SGHTA and CDR2 is FQGTGA. With 1 base clipped from V and 9 bases from J, the junction kept 5 bases outside the gene matches.